This passage covers 26 T cell receptor beta chains from one sample sequenced in a study of cytomegalovirus exposure and HLA in healthy donors. Measured with immunoSEQ multiplex PCR; TCRdb has only the in-frame clones, and not every one. The table has approximately 280,000 clones, 80% to 90% seen once. The specimen was PBMCs. Every receptor here comes from a woman aged 18-30 years in good health and CMV-seronegative.

This clone was found once. This rearrangement joins TRBV5-1 to TRBJ1-3; a possible D gene is TRBD1 (6 bases). Trimming took 4 bases from V and 2 from J, leaving 13 bases between them. The CDR3 spans 15 residues. Germline values: CDR1 SGHRS, CDR2 YFSETQ. CDR3 in amino acids: CASSISGAAGNTIYF. The CDR3 DNA follows: TGCGCCAGCAGCATCTCAGGGGCGGCTGGAAACACCATATATTTT.

The chain carries TRBV4-1 and TRBJ1-2, with TRBD1 matching 7 bases. V lost 5 bases and J lost 5; bases outside the gene matches: 11. The germline gives CDR1 MGHRA, CDR2 YSYEKL. The CDR3 covers 15 residues. CDR3 in DNA: TGCGCCAGCAGCTTAAAGCCCACAGGGGAATATGGCTACACCTTC. Translation gives CASSLKPTGEYGYTF.

CDR3 in amino acids: CASSLEGFGANVLTF. The CDR3 coding sequence is TGCGCCAGCAGCTTGGAGGGGTTTGGGGCCAACGTCCTGACTTTC. The J gene is TRBJ2-6, the V gene TRBV5-1; a weak D match, TRBD1 (5 bases). The CDR3 is 15 amino acids. Per germline, CDR1 SGHRS and CDR2 YFSETQ. The V gene lost 0 bases and the J gene lost 3 bases, with 7 bases spanning the gap.

The chain has TRBV5-1 and TRBJ2-1, with TRBD1 matching 8 bases. Trimming removed 3 bases from V and 3 bases from J; junction bases left unmatched: 11. CDR1 and CDR2 from the germline V gene are SGHRS and YFSETQ. The CDR3 totals 17 residues. CDR3: CASSSDIGQGYYNEQFF. The CDR3 DNA sequence: TGCGCCAGCAGCTCCGATATCGGACAGGGATACTACAATGAGCAGTTCTTC.

The chain couples TRBV27 to TRBJ1-2, with 7 bases that match TRBD1. Germline loops: CDR1 MNHEY, CDR2 SMNVEV (reference sequence). This CDR3 comprises 16 residues. The ends lost 0 bases at V and 8 bases at J; junction bases unmatched: 12. CDR3 in amino acids: CASSLSGRGQGSGYTF. The CDR3 nucleotides read TGTGCCAGCAGTTTATCGGGAAGGGGGCAGGGATCCGGCTACACCTTC.

The chain recombines TRBV28 with TRBJ1-4, with D possibly TRBD1 on 6 matching bases. Per germline, CDR1 MDHEN and CDR2 SYDVKM. CDR3 length equals 13 residues. V lost 8 bases, J lost 10 bases, and 17 bases lay in between. The CDR3 sequence is CASLLRTEGKLFF. Written as DNA, the CDR3 is TGTGCCAGCCTCCTAAGGACAGAGGGAAAACTGTTTTTT.

The chain links TRBV28 to TRBJ2-5, with 10 positions matching TRBD2. Trimming cost V 6 bases and J 5 bases; bases outside gene matches: 6. Germline loops: CDR1 MDHEN, CDR2 SYDVKM. The length of the CDR3 is 14 residues. The CDR3 sequence is CASRSGGAFETQYF. CDR3 in DNA: TGTGCCAGCAGAAGCGGGGGGGCCTTCGAGACCCAGTACTTC. The whole variable domain, remainder taken from reference TRBV28 and TRBJ2-5, is DVKVTQSSRYLVKRTGEKVFLECVQDMDHENMFWYRQDPGLGLRLIYFSYDVKMKEKGDIPEGYSVSREKKERFSLILESASTNQTSMYLCASRSGGAFETQYFGPGTRLLVL.

The rearrangement uses TRBV19 and TRBJ1-2, with TRBD1 matching over 8 bases. The germline gives CDR1 LNHDA, CDR2 SQIVND (reference sequence). V shed 6 bases, J shed 3 bases, and the junction held 12 bases outside the gene matches. CDR3 length equals 16 residues. CDR3 protein: CASSKGYRGSDYGYTF. The CDR3 coding sequence is TGTGCCAGTAGCAAGGGCTACAGGGGGTCGGACTATGGCTACACCTTC.

As DNA, the CDR3 is TGTGCCAGCAGCTTTCCTACGGGAGGGGAGGAGACCCAGTACTTC. It codes for CASSFPTGGEETQYF. The chain has TRBV7-8 and TRBJ2-5; 8 nucleotides match TRBD2. Trimming took 3 bases from V and 5 from J; bases not matched to a gene: 8. The germline gives CDR1 SGHVS, CDR2 FQNEAQ. This CDR3 has 15 residues. The variable domain in full, completed from reference TRBV7-8 and TRBJ2-5, reads GAGVSQSPRYKVAKRGQDVALRCDPISGHVSLFWYQQALGQGPEFLTYFQNEAQLDKSGLPSDRFFAERPEGSVSTLKIQRTQQEDSAVYLCASSFPTGGEETQYFGPGTRLLVL.

The gene calls are TRBV30 and TRBJ1-4; 9 bases fit TRBD1. CDR1 is GTSNPN, CDR2 SVGIG, per germline (reference sequence). The CDR3 covers 14 residues. Here the CDR3 DNA reads TGTGCGTCGAGCGGACAGGGGTCTAATGAAAAACTGTTTTTT. This sequence encodes CASSGQGSNEKLFF.

This chain uses TRBV25-1 with TRBJ1-1; 8 bases match TRBD1. With 5 bases clipped from V and 1 base from J, the junction kept 3 bases outside the gene matches. The CDR3 has 14 amino acids. The germline V gene has CDR1 MGHDK and CDR2 SYGVNS. This CDR3 is CASSWDRPNTEAFF. The DNA of the CDR3 is TGTGCCAGCAGTTGGGACAGGCCGAACACTGAAGCTTTCTTT.

This clone has just one count. The J gene is TRBJ2-7, the V gene TRBV11-2, with D possibly TRBD1 on 5 matching bases. The V end lost 1 base, the J end lost 0 bases, and 22 bases lay between the germline ends. CDR3 length: 19 amino acids. Germline V lookup: CDR1 SGHAT, CDR2 FQNNGV. The CDR3 spells CASSLVEFSARQFSYEQYF. The CDR3 DNA reads TGTGCCAGCAGCTTAGTTGAGTTTTCGGCGAGACAGTTCTCCTACGAGCAGTACTTC.

The gene calls are TRBV6-5 and TRBJ2-3; 10 positions agree with TRBD2. Germline CDR1 is MNHEY and CDR2 is SVGAGI. CDR3 size: 16 residues. The V segment lost 2 bases and the J segment 2 bases; nucleotides outside the gene matches: 4. Here the CDR3 DNA reads TGTGCCAGCAGTTACCAGGGACTAGCGACCACAGATACGCAGTATTTT. Amino acids: CASSYQGLATTDTQYF.

J is TRBJ2-1 and V is TRBV6-5; D might be TRBD2 (6 bases). Germline V gene lookup returns CDR1 MNHEY and CDR2 SVGAGI. The CDR3 length is 16 residues. The V end lost 0 bases, the J end lost 2 bases, and 11 bases lay between the germline ends. The CDR3 DNA follows: TGTGCCAGCAGTTACTCGAGGCGGGGCCCCTACAATGAGCAGTTCTTC. Its protein product is CASSYSRRGPYNEQFF.

The V and J genes are TRBV7-3 and TRBJ2-7, with 8 bases lining up with TRBD2. The junction had 10 bases not matched to a gene; V was cut back by 4 bases and J by 2 bases. Germline V lookup: CDR1 SGHTA, CDR2 FQGTGA. The CDR3 sequence is 16 residues long. The CDR3, as DNA: TGTGCCAGCAGCTCCCATGGGGTAGCGGGGACCTACGAGCAGTACTTC. Its protein is CASSSHGVAGTYEQYF. The full variable domain, completed using reference TRBV7-3 and TRBJ2-7, is GAGVSQTPSNKVTEKGKYVELRCDPISGHTALYWYRQSLGQGPEFLIYFQGTGAADDSGLPNDRFFAVRPEGSVSTLKIQRTERGDSAVYLCASSSHGVAGTYEQYFGPGTRLTVT.

The chain uses TRBV10-3 and TRBJ1-1; D is unclear. Germline V gives CDR1 ENHRY, CDR2 SYGVKD. The V gene lost 10 bases and the J gene lost 8 bases, with 23 bases spanning the gap. CDR3 length: 14 amino acids. CDR3 in DNA: TGTGCCACGGACGGACTGCCCAGGAGTGGAGAAGCTTTCTTT. It codes for CATDGLPRSGEAFF.

This clone was seen more than once but under ten times. The V and J genes are TRBV29-1 and TRBJ2-2; no firm D call. Germline-derived CDR1 and CDR2 are SQVTM and ANQGSEA. The CDR3 runs 13 residues. V shed 3 bases and J shed 1 base, with 6 bases lying between them. The CDR3 protein is CSVEYRNTGELFF. For the CDR3, the DNA is TGCAGCGTTGAGTACAGGAACACCGGGGAGCTGTTTTTT.

The V gene is TRBV30, the J gene TRBJ1-2; perhaps TRBD1 as D (5 bases). V was shortened by 2 bases and J by 8 bases, with 15 bases between the two germline ends. The germline CDR1 and CDR2 sequences are GTSNPN and SVGIG (reference sequence). The length of the CDR3 is 13 residues. The CDR3 reads CAWSSTWGRGYTF. In nucleotides, the CDR3 is TGTGCCTGGAGTTCCACATGGGGCAGAGGCTACACCTTC.

The rearrangement uses TRBV6-6 and TRBJ1-1, with 7 nucleotides matching TRBD1. The J segment lost 5 bases and the V segment lost 4 bases, leaving 4 bases of the junction unmatched. The CDR3 is 13 residues long. CDR1 is MNHNY, CDR2 SVGAGI, per germline (reference sequence). CDR3 DNA: TGTGCCAGCAGTTTACCAGGGGGTACTGAAGCTTTCTTT. Its translation: CASSLPGGTEAFF.

This clone has only a few counts. The gene calls are TRBV11-2 and TRBJ2-2; D possibly corresponds to TRBD1 (5 bases). V gave up 5 bases and J gave up 0 bases, with 16 bases separating them. CDR1 is SGHAT, CDR2 FQNNGV, per germline. The CDR3 is made up of 17 amino acids. The CDR3 sequence is CASSRTPATANTGELFF. The CDR3, as DNA: TGTGCCAGCAGCCGTACCCCAGCGACAGCGAACACCGGGGAGCTGTTTTTT.

V is TRBV27 and J is TRBJ1-1; 7 positions agree with TRBD1. The CDR3 extends over 13 amino acids. Trimming cost V 6 bases and J 4 bases; bases outside gene matches: 5. Germline V gene data show CDR1 as MNHEY and CDR2 as SMNVEV (reference sequence). The CDR3 region is CASRFTGVTEAFF. The CDR3 nucleotides read TGTGCCAGCAGGTTCACAGGGGTCACTGAAGCTTTCTTT.

The chain uses TRBV5-1 and TRBJ1-2, with 8 bases fitting TRBD1. The CDR3 totals 16 residues. Per germline, CDR1 SGHRS and CDR2 YFSETQ. V dropped 5 bases and J dropped 3; count of bases not matched to a gene: 12. CDR3 DNA: TGCGCCAGCAGTGATGGCCTGGACAGGGTAGACTATGGCTACACCTTC. Translation: CASSDGLDRVDYGYTF.

The chain recombines TRBV5-4 with TRBJ2-7, with TRBD2 matching 9 bases. CDR3 length: 14 residues. Germline V CDR1 and CDR2: SGHNT, YYREEE (reference sequence). The V gene end was trimmed by 4 bases and the J gene end by 2 bases; junction bases not matched to a gene: 4. CDR3 in amino acids: CASSTGLATYEQYF. CDR3 coding DNA: TGTGCCAGCAGCACCGGACTAGCGACCTACGAGCAGTACTTC.

The chain recombines TRBV30 with TRBJ2-7; D gene unclear. The CDR3 has 14 amino acids. Per the germline V gene, CDR1 is GTSNPN and CDR2 is SVGIG (reference sequence). Trimming cost V 3 bases and J 0 bases, with 12 bases left between them. DNA of the CDR3: TGTGCCTGGAGGTCCGCCGGGTTCTCCTACGAGCAGTACTTC. Its protein is CAWRSAGFSYEQYF. The entire variable domain, with the rest obtained from reference TRBV30 and TRBJ2-7, is as follows: SQTIHQWPATLVQPVGSPLSLECTVEGTSNPNLYWYRQAAGRGLQLLFYSVGIGQISSEVPQNLSASRPQDRQFILSSKKLLLSDSGFYLCAWRSAGFSYEQYFGPGTRLTVT.

The genes are TRBV10-3 and TRBJ2-1; TRBD2 matches at 8 bases. CDR1 and CDR2 from the germline V gene are ENHRY and SYGVKD. With V trimmed by 4 bases and J by 10 bases, 3 bases remained unmatched. The CDR3 totals 12 residues. The CDR3 sequence: CAISAAGAEQFF. The DNA for the CDR3 is TGTGCCATCAGTGCAGCGGGGGCCGAGCAGTTCTTC.

This clone showed up just once. This sequence joins TRBV11-2 and TRBJ2-7; D possibly corresponds to TRBD2 (5 bases). This CDR3 is 12 amino acids long. Trimming took 6 bases from V and 7 from J, leaving 13 bases between them. Per the germline V gene, CDR1 is SGHAT and CDR2 is FQNNGV. The CDR3 sequence: CASRPLPGEQYF. The CDR3, as DNA: TGTGCCAGCAGGCCTCTACCGGGAGAGCAGTACTTC.